The clone carrying this T cell receptor (beta chain) occurred a few times. What it binds is unknown. This entry belongs to a study of blood T cells in healthy people across ages. Broader study findings: TCR beta diversity per million T cells fell roughly linearly with age.

This CDR3 has 15 amino acids. Germline values: CDR1 SGHTA, CDR2 FQGNSA. Trimming cost V 1 base and J 9 bases, with 13 bases left between them. A second PCR, run for roughly 7 to 11 cycles, used a sample-barcoded 5' primer plus a J-beta primer mix. TCRdb re-analysed the 5' RACE reads in MiXCR, keeping a single row per CDR3 protein. The profile shows about 1 million distinct CDR3 sequences, 45% of them singletons. This sequence joins TRBV7-2 and TRBJ1-6, with D unresolved. This clonotype originated in a woman aged 55-75 years in good health. Sequencing was carried out using blood. This CDR3 is CASSLDLIVRSPLHF. In DNA form, the CDR3 reads TGTGCCAGCAGCTTAGACCTGATAGTGCGTTCACCCCTCCACTTT.